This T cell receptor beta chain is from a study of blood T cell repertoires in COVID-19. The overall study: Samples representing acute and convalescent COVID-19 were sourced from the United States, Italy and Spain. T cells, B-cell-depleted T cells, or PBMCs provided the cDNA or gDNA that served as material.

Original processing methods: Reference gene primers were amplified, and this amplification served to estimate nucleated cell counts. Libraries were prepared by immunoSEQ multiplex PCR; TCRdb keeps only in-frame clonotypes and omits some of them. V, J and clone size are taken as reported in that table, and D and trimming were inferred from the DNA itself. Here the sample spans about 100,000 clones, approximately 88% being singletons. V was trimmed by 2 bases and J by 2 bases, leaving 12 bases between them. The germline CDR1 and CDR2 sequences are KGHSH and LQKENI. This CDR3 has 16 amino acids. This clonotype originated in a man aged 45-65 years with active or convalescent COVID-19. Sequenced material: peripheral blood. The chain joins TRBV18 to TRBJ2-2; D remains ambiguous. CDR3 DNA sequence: TGTGCCAGCTCACCAGCTGAGGCGTACAACACCGGGGAGCTGTTTTTT. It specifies CASSPAEAYNTGELFF.